These T cell receptor beta chains were read from a single sample in a study of blood T cell repertoires in COVID-19. Sequencing was performed with immunoSEQ multiplex PCR; in TCRdb, only in-frame clones are kept and a portion is missing. The sample records about 90,000 clones, approximately 81% being singletons. The sequenced sample consisted of peripheral blood. The receptors come from a man at least 80 years old with active or convalescent COVID-19. Both conserved end residues are part of each CDR3. A D gene is named only where the DNA matches it firmly. Expanded clones get a size class; other rows say once, few or many, or leave the size out.

CDR3nt	CDR3aa	d_gene	j_gene	v_gene	abundance
TGCGCCAGCAGTGATACAGCTCTAGCGGGGTGGTACAATGAGCAGTTCTTC	CASSDTALAGWYNEQFF	TRBD2	TRBJ2-1	TRBV10-2	NA
TGTGCCAGCAGCCTCGGGACAGATTCCAACGTCCTGACTTTC	CASSLGTDSNVLTF	TRBD1	TRBJ2-6	TRBV6-5	NA
TGTGCCAGCAGCCAAGTACAGGGGGCGGCTGGCTACACCTTC	CASSQVQGAAGYTF	TRBD1	TRBJ1-2	TRBV3-1/TRBV3-2	once
TGCGCCAGCAGCTACGGGACTCAGGATGGCTACACCTTC	CASSYGTQDGYTF	NA	TRBJ1-2	TRBV5-1	once
TGTGCCAGCAGCTCCCCCGAGGGCCTGGGCTACTACGAGCAGTACTTC	CASSSPEGLGYYEQYF	NA	TRBJ2-7	TRBV7-8	NA
TGCAGCGTTGAAGATCCCGGAGTGAACACTGAAGCTTTCTTT	CSVEDPGVNTEAFF	NA	TRBJ1-1	TRBV29-1	NA
TGTGCCAGCAGCGTAGGGGCAGCCACAAGGTCTGGAAACACCATATATTTT	CASSVGAATRSGNTIYF	NA	TRBJ1-3	TRBV9	NA
TGTGCCAGCGGGGGAGGGGGGGATCCCAAAAACATTCAGTACTTC	CASGGGGDPKNIQYF	NA	TRBJ2-4	TRBV6-5	NA
TGTGCCAGCAGCTTGTTCCGGGACAGAGAAGCTTTCTTT	CASSLFRDREAFF	TRBD1	TRBJ1-1	TRBV11-3	NA
TGTGCCAGCAGCCCTACGGGGACAGAGGAAAAACTGTTTTTT	CASSPTGTEEKLFF	TRBD1	TRBJ1-4	TRBV3-1/TRBV3-2	NA
TGCGCCAGCAGCCAAGATAGCTGGACCGGGGAGCTGTTTTTT	CASSQDSWTGELFF	NA	TRBJ2-2	TRBV4-3	few
TGTGCCAGCAGCCCTCCGACCACCGGGAAAATTTTAGGGGAGCTGTTTTTT	CASSPPTTGKILGELFF	NA	TRBJ2-2	TRBV5-4	NA
TGCGCCAGCAGCTCTCAGACAGGCTCTAATTCACCCCTCCACTTT	CASSSQTGSNSPLHF	NA	TRBJ1-6	TRBV5-1	few
TGTGCCAGCAGTTATGCTAGCGGGGGTCCCAGCCCCTACAATGAGCAGTTCTTC	CASSYASGGPSPYNEQFF	TRBD2	TRBJ2-1	TRBV6-2/TRBV6-3	once
TGTGCCAGCAGCCATTCCCGGACAGCCCGTTATTCACCCCTCCACTTT	CASSHSRTARYSPLHF	NA	TRBJ1-6	TRBV3-1/TRBV3-2	many